The sequence of this T cell receptor (beta chain) was determined in a study of cytomegalovirus exposure and HLA in healthy donors. Study-level information: An earlier analysis identified 117 million unique TCR beta sequences in approximately 190 million T cells. Study outcomes and limitations: Most subjects had HLA-A and HLA-B alleles reportedly predicted accurately by TCR beta sequences.

The V and J ends lost 8 bases and 7 bases respectively, with 17 bases between them. CDR1 and CDR2 (germline): LNHNV, YYDKDF (reference sequence). The CDR3 spans 13 residues. This clone was observed a handful of times. The antigen remains undetermined. A multiplex PCR was run with 60 Vbeta primers and 13 Jbeta primers. The method was immunoSEQ multiplex PCR; TCRdb's version includes in-frame clones alone and lacks a portion of them. The sample holds over 100,000 clones, roughly 9.6% seen once. The sequence was collected from a woman in her forties in good health and CMV-seropositive. The chain is built from TRBV15 and TRBJ1-2; tentative D call: TRBD1 (5 bases). The sequenced material came from PBMCs. The CDR3 reads CATSQGMVGGYTF. As DNA, the CDR3 is TGTGCCACCTCTCAGGGCATGGTTGGTGGCTACACCTTC.